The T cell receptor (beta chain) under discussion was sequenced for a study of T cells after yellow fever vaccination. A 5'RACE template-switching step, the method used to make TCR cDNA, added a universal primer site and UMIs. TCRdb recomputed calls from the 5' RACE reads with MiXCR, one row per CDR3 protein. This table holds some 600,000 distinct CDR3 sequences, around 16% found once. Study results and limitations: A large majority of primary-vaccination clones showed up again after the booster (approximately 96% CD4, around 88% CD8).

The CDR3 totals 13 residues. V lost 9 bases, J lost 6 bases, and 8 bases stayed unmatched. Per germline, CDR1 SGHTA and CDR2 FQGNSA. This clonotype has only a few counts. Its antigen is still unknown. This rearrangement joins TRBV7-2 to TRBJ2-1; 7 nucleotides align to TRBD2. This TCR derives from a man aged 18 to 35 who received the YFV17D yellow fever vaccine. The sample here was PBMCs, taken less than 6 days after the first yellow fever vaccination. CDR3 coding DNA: TGTGCCAGTCGGGACCCGGGGGGCAATGAGCAGTTCTTC. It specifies CASRDPGGNEQFF.